This section outlines one T cell receptor beta chain sequence together with its context. Its antigen remains unidentified. This specimen comes from a study of cytomegalovirus exposure and HLA in healthy donors. Study-level background: About 83 million unique TCRs from HLA-typed donors made up an early data release. Findings of the study overall: One variant, a missense change in DCLRE1C, was linked in a later analysis to TCR beta V- and J-gene trimming. Earlier analysis yielded a pattern in which most TCR beta V segments were productive about 90% or about 30% of the time.

This CDR3 region has 15 residues. Germline loops: CDR1 LGHNA, CDR2 YNFKEQ. V was pared by 0 bases and J by 3 bases, with 9 bases between. The PCR used 60 Vbeta and 13 Jbeta primers. The table came from immunoSEQ multiplex PCR; TCRdb's copy has only in-frame clones and leaves some out. The listing records more than 45,000 clones. Sequencing was carried out using PBMCs. The chain couples TRBV4-2 to TRBJ1-5; D is unclear. The TCR was taken from a woman between 40 and 55 years old in good health and CMV-seronegative. CDR3 bases: TGTGCCAGCAGCCAAGAATGGGCTAACAATCAGCCCCAGCATTTT. It yields the protein CASSQEWANNQPQHF.